This T cell receptor (beta chain) was documented in a study of control samples from healthy donors and cancer patients. The repertoire was sequenced with immunoSEQ multiplex PCR; TCRdb's copy has only in-frame clones and lacks some. The sample carries about 140,000 clones, roughly 90% recorded once. This clone occurred once. The ends lost 4 bases at V and 7 bases at J; junction bases unmatched: 12. Germline CDR1 is LGHNA and CDR2 is YNFKEQ. CDR3 length: 16 residues. The V gene is TRBV4-2, the J gene TRBJ2-1; 8 nucleotides agree with TRBD2. The sample was blood. This TCR came from a man aged 25-45 years in good health. In nucleotides, the CDR3 is TGTGCCAGCAGCCCCACCTCCGCGGGAGGCGGTAATGAGCAGTTCTTC. Translated: CASSPTSAGGGNEQFF.